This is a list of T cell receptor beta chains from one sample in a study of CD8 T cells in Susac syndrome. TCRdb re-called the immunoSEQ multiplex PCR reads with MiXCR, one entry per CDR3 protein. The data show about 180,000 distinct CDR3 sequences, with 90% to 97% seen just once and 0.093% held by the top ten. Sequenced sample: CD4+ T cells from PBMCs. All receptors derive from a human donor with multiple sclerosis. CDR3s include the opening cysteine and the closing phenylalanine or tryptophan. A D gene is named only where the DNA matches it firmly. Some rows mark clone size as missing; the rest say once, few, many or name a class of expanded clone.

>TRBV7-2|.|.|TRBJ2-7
TGTGCCAGCAGCCGCGGGGGACAACGGTACGAGCAGTACTTC
CASSRGGQRYEQYF
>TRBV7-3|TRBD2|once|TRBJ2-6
TGTGCCAGCAGCCCCGTAGCGGGGATAGGCTCTGGGGCCAACGTCCTGACTTTC
CASSPVAGIGSGANVLTF
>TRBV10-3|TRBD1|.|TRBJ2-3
TGTGCCATTCACGGCGGACAGGGAGATACGCAGTATTTT
CAIHGGQGDTQYF
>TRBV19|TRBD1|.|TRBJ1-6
TGTGCCAGTAGTTCCGGACAGGGAGATTCCTCACCCCTCCACTTT
CASSSGQGDSSPLHF
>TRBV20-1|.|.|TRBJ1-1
TGCAGTGCTTTCCAGGGGAACACTGAAGCTTTCTTT
CSAFQGNTEAFF
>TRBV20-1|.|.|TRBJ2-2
TGCAGTGCTAGAACGGGGCGGGATTACGGGGAGCTGTTTTTT
CSARTGRDYGELFF
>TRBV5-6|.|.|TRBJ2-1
TGTGCCAGCAGCCCCAAGCTGGACAACTCCTACAATGAGCAGTTCTTC
CASSPKLDNSYNEQFF
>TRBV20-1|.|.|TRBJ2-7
TGCAGTGCTAGAGAGAATCGGAGAGCCTACGAGCAGTACTTC
CSARENRRAYEQYF
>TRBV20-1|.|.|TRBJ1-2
TGCAGTGCTAGACACCAGAACGGCTATGGCTACACCTTC
CSARHQNGYGYTF
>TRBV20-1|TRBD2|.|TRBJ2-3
TGCAGTGCTAGGCTAGCGGGGGGGCCGCCAGATACGCAGTATTTT
CSARLAGGPPDTQYF
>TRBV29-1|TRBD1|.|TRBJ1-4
TGCAGCGTTGAGGGGACAGGGGGTGAAAAACTGTTTTTT
CSVEGTGGEKLFF
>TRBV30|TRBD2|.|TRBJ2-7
TGTGCCTGGATGACTAGCGGGGGAGTCTACGAGCAGTACTTC
CAWMTSGGVYEQYF
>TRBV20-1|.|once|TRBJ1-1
TGCAGTGCTCCCCCTCTCATGAGTACTGAAGCTTTCTTT
CSAPPLMSTEAFF
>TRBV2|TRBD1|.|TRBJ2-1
TGTGCCAGCAACACGAGGACAGGGGGCATCGATGAGCAGTTCTTC
CASNTRTGGIDEQFF
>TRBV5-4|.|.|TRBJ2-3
TGTGCCAGCAGCTTGGGACTAGAGGCAGATACGCAGTATTTT
CASSLGLEADTQYF
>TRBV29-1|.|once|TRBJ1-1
TGCAGCTCCCGCGAACGGGTGAACACTGAAGCTTTCTTT
CSSRERVNTEAFF
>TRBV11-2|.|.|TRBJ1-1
TGTGCCAGCAGCTTAGTGGGTGCTTTCTTT
CASSLVGAFF
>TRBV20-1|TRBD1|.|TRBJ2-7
TGCAGTGCTAGATCTGGACAGGGGGTGTACGAGCAGTACTTC
CSARSGQGVYEQYF
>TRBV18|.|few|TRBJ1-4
TGTGCCAGCTCGCCACAGGGAACTAATGAAAAACTGTTTTTT
CASSPQGTNEKLFF
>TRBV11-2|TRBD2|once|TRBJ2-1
TGTGCCAGCAGCTTCAGACTAGCGGCTTCCTACAATGAGCAGTTCTTC
CASSFRLAASYNEQFF
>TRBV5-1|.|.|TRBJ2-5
TGCGCCAGCAGCTTGGATCCAGGCCAAGAGACCCAGTACTTC
CASSLDPGQETQYF
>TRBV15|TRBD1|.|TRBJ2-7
TGTGCCACCAGCAGAGATCGCCTGAGGGGGCACGAGCAGTACTTC
CATSRDRLRGHEQYF
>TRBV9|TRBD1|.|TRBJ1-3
TGTGCCAGCAGCGTAGGTATTACTGGACAGGGGGTCGCTGGAAACACCATATATTTT
CASSVGITGQGVAGNTIYF
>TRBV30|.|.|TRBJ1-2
TGTGCCTGGAGTGTACGGGGAGGCTATGGCTACACCTTC
CAWSVRGGYGYTF
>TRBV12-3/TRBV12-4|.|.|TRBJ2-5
TGTGCCAGCAGCCGTCAGGGACACCAAGAGACCCAGTACTTC
CASSRQGHQETQYF
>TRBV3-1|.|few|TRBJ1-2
TGTGCCAGCAGCCAAGGTCAGCTCTATGGCTACACCTTC
CASSQGQLYGYTF
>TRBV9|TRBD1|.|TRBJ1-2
TGTGCCAGCAGCGTAGGGACAGGAGTCTATGGCTACACCTTC
CASSVGTGVYGYTF
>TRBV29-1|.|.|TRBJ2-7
TGCAGCGTTCTCGTACAGACCTACGAGCAGTACTTC
CSVLVQTYEQYF
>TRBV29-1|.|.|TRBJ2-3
TGCAGCGTTGAAGTCCCTAGGGTTAGCACAGATACGCAGTATTTT
CSVEVPRVSTDTQYF
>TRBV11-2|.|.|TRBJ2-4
TGTGCCAGCAGCTTAGGAGGCCGGGTATATCAGTACTTC
CASSLGGRVYQYF
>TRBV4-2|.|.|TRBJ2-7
TGTGCCAGCAGCCAAGATCAGGGAATGACCTACGAGCAGTACTTC
CASSQDQGMTYEQYF
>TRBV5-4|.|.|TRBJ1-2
TGTGCCAGCAGCCCCCCACGGCAGGGGAACTATGGCTACACCTTC
CASSPPRQGNYGYTF
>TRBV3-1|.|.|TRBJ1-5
TGTGCCAGCAGCCACACGACCAGGGGCGTCAGCAATCAGCCCCAGCATTTT
CASSHTTRGVSNQPQHF
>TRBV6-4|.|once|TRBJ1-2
TGTGCCAGTTACGGGGTTAACTATGGCTACACCTTC
CASYGVNYGYTF
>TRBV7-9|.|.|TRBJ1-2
TGTGCCAGCAGCTTGGGAAGGGGAACCTATGGCTACACCTTC
CASSLGRGTYGYTF
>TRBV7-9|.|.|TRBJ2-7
TGTGCCAGCAGCACTCTGTCCCTCGACTTTTACGAGCAGTACTTC
CASSTLSLDFYEQYF
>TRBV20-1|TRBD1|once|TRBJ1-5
TGCAGTGCGAAACAGGGGGAGCCCCAGCATTTT
CSAKQGEPQHF
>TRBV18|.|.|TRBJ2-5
TGTGCCAGCAGCCCAAAAGAGACCCAGTACTTC
CASSPKETQYF
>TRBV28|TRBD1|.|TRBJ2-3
TGTGCCAGCAGTTTTCTGGGACAGGGGACGGGCACAGATACGCAGTATTTT
CASSFLGQGTGTDTQYF
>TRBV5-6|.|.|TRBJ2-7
TGTGCCAGCAGCCTCTACACCGTCGAGCAGTACTTC
CASSLYTVEQYF
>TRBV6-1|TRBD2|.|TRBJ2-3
TGTGCCAGCAGTGGAGCGGGGGTTTCCACAGATACGCAGTATTTT
CASSGAGVSTDTQYF
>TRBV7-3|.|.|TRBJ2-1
TGTGCCAGCAGCTTAGGCTCCTGGACGTACAATGAGCAGTTCTTC
CASSLGSWTYNEQFF
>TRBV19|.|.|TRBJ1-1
TGTGCCAGTAGTATAATGGCAGACTCTGCGAACACTGAAGCTTTCTTT
CASSIMADSANTEAFF
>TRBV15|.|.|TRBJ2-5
TGTGCCACCTCCGGGGAAGAGACCCAGTACTTC
CATSGEETQYF
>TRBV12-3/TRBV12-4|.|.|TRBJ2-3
TGTGCCAGCTCGACCCACCCGCTCCCAGATACGCAGTATTTT
CASSTHPLPDTQYF
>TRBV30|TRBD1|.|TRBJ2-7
TGTGCCTGGCGACAGGGGGCCGCCTACGAGCAGTACTTC
CAWRQGAAYEQYF
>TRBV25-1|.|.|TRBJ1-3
TGTGCCAGCAGTGAAGACACCGGCTCTGGAAACACCATATATTTT
CASSEDTGSGNTIYF
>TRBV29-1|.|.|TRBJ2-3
TGCAGCGTTTCCAGAGGGGGGGGCTCCACAGATACGCAGTATTTT
CSVSRGGGSTDTQYF
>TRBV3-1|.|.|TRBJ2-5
TGTGCCAGCAGCCCTCCGGGGTGGGGCGGAGAGACCCAGTACTTC
CASSPPGWGGETQYF
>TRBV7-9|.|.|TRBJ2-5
TGTGCCAGCAGCCACACGACTAGGGGTCCATGGACCCAGTACTTC
CASSHTTRGPWTQYF
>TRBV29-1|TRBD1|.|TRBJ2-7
TGCAGCGTTTCAGGACAGGGATTGGTGCAGTACTTC
CSVSGQGLVQYF
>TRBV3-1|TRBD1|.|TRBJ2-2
TGTGCCAGCAGCCGACAGGGGGCCACCGGGGAGCTGTTTTTT
CASSRQGATGELFF
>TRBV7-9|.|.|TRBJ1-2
TGTGCCAGCATACTATGGGCAGGGGATGGCTACACCTTC
CASILWAGDGYTF
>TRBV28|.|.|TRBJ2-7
TGTGCCAGCAGAACGTCACCGTACGAGCAGTACTTC
CASRTSPYEQYF
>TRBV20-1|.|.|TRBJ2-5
TGCAGTGCTAGAGATCCGCGGACGAGCGAGACCCAGTACTTC
CSARDPRTSETQYF
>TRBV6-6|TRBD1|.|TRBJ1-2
TGTGCCAGCACCCTGGGACAGGGTCACTATGGCTACACCTTC
CASTLGQGHYGYTF
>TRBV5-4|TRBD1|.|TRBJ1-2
TGTGCCAGCAGCTCCGACAGGGGGCGAGGCTACACCTTC
CASSSDRGRGYTF
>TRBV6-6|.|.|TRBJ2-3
TGTGCCAGCAGTCACCGGGACGGCACAGATACGCAGTATTTT
CASSHRDGTDTQYF
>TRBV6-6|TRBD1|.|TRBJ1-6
TGTGCCAGCAGTTTTAACAGGGGGGGGAATTCACCCCTCCACTTT
CASSFNRGGNSPLHF
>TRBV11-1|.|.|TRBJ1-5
TGTGCCAGCAGCTTAGGGCCCAGGAGAAGTACAGGGAGTACAGTTAGCAATCAGCCCCAGCATTTT
CASSLGPRRSTGSTVSNQPQHF